This T cell receptor beta chain was found in a study of blood T cells in healthy people across ages. With a J-beta primer mix and a sample-barcoded 5' primer, a second PCR ran roughly 6 to 11 cycles. A single record per CDR3 protein comes from TCRdb applying MiXCR to the 5' RACE reads. The sample holds about 1.4 million distinct CDR3 sequences, approximately 59% seen once. In this sample, this clonotype turned up a few times. Its antigen is unidentified. Germline CDR1 SGHTA, CDR2 FQGNSA. The V and J ends lost 5 bases and 3 bases respectively, with 13 bases between them. The CDR3 covers 14 residues. Study outcomes and limitations: As naive T cell percentage varied, TCR beta diversity correlated strongly with it. More naive CD4+ cells and higher diversity were found in long-lived than in aged donors.

Sequencing was done on a sample of blood. The rearrangement joins TRBV7-2 to TRBJ1-2, with D hard to call. This TCR was recovered from a man aged 18 to 35 in good health. The CDR3 region is CASSPNGGDYGYTF. The DNA of the CDR3 is TGTGCCAGCAGCCCAAACGGCGGGGACTATGGCTACACCTTC.